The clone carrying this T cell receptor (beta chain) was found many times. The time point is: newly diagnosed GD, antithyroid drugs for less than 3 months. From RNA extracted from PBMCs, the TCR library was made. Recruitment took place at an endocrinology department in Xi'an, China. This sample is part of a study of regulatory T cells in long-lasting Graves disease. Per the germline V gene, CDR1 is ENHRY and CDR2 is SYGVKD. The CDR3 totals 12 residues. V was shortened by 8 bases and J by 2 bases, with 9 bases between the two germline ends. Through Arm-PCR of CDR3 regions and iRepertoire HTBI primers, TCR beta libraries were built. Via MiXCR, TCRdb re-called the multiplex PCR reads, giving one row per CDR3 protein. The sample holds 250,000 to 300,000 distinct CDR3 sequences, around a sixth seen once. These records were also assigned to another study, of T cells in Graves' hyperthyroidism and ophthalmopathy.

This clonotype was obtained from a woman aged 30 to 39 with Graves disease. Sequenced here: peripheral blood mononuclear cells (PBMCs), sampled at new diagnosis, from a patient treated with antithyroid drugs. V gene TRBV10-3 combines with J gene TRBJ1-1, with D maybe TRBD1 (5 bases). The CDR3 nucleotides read TGTGCCATCCAGGGAACCAACACTGAAGCTTTCTTT. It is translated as CAIQGTNTEAFF.